The rows below give T cell receptor beta chains drawn from one sample of a study of blood T cell repertoires in COVID-19. Profiling relied on immunoSEQ multiplex PCR, and the TCRdb table lists in-frame clones only, not all of them. The sample yields 130,000 or so clones, 75% to 90% seen once. What was sequenced was peripheral blood. Every receptor here comes from a man aged 65 to 85 with active or convalescent COVID-19. CDR3s include the opening cysteine and the closing phenylalanine or tryptophan. The order of the fields is D gene, clone size, J gene, V gene, CDR3 DNA, CDR3 protein. D genes are given only for firm matches. Clone sizes are given selectively: once, few, many, or a class where the clone is expanded.

d_call: NA; clone_size: NA; j_call: TRBJ1-2; v_call: TRBV27; cdr3_nt: TGTGCCAGCAGTGCAAGTCGGGCTAACTATGGCTACACCTTC; cdr3_aa: CASSASRANYGYTF
d_call: NA; clone_size: NA; j_call: TRBJ1-2; v_call: TRBV25-1; cdr3_nt: TGTGCCAGCGCCCCCGGCGCGGGAACGAGCTATGGCTACACCTTC; cdr3_aa: CASAPGAGTSYGYTF
d_call: TRBD1; clone_size: NA; j_call: TRBJ1-5; v_call: TRBV5-8; cdr3_nt: TGTGCCAGCAGCCGGAGGGACAGAAATCAGCCCCAGCATTTT; cdr3_aa: CASSRRDRNQPQHF
d_call: TRBD1; clone_size: NA; j_call: TRBJ1-5; v_call: TRBV11-3; cdr3_nt: TGTGCCAGCAGCTTGGGCGACAGGGGCAACGTTCAGCCCCAGCATTTT; cdr3_aa: CASSLGDRGNVQPQHF
d_call: NA; clone_size: NA; j_call: TRBJ1-5; v_call: TRBV30; cdr3_nt: TGTGCCTGGAGCGGTTTGGGGAGTAATCAGCCCCAGCATTTT; cdr3_aa: CAWSGLGSNQPQHF
d_call: TRBD1; clone_size: NA; j_call: TRBJ2-1; v_call: TRBV5-6; cdr3_nt: TGTGCCAGCAGCTCGACAGGGGACGATGAGCAGTTCTTC; cdr3_aa: CASSSTGDDEQFF
d_call: NA; clone_size: once; j_call: TRBJ1-5; v_call: TRBV6-6; cdr3_nt: TGTGCCAGCAGTCTCCAGGGTCAGCCCCAGCATTTT; cdr3_aa: CASSLQGQPQHF
d_call: TRBD2; clone_size: NA; j_call: TRBJ2-7; v_call: TRBV30; cdr3_nt: TGTGCCTGGAAGCCCGGGACTAGCGGGGACTTGGTGAACGAGCAGTACTTC; cdr3_aa: CAWKPGTSGDLVNEQYF
d_call: NA; clone_size: NA; j_call: TRBJ1-2; v_call: TRBV11-2; cdr3_nt: TGTGCCAGCAGCTCCCTCAGGAAAATCTATGGCTACACCTTC; cdr3_aa: CASSSLRKIYGYTF
d_call: TRBD1; clone_size: NA; j_call: TRBJ1-2; v_call: TRBV2; cdr3_nt: TGTGCCAGCAGTGAAAGTAAGGACAGGGGCTACTATGGCTACACCTTC; cdr3_aa: CASSESKDRGYYGYTF
d_call: TRBD1; clone_size: NA; j_call: TRBJ2-5; v_call: TRBV6-5; cdr3_nt: TGTGCCAGCAGTACACCCGGGGACAGCCAAGAGACCCAGTACTTC; cdr3_aa: CASSTPGDSQETQYF
d_call: TRBD1; clone_size: NA; j_call: TRBJ2-7; v_call: TRBV10-3; cdr3_nt: TGTGCCATCGAGGTGGGACAGGGGGTCTACGAGCAGTACTTC; cdr3_aa: CAIEVGQGVYEQYF
d_call: TRBD2; clone_size: NA; j_call: TRBJ2-2; v_call: TRBV4-1; cdr3_nt: TGCGCCAGCAGCCCTCGCGGCAAGCGGGACCCCACCGGGGAGCTGTTTTTT; cdr3_aa: CASSPRGKRDPTGELFF
d_call: TRBD2; clone_size: NA; j_call: TRBJ2-7; v_call: TRBV9; cdr3_nt: TGTGCCAGCAGCTTACTAGCGGGAGGGCCCTACGAGCAGTACTTC; cdr3_aa: CASSLLAGGPYEQYF
d_call: NA; clone_size: NA; j_call: TRBJ1-5; v_call: TRBV5-5; cdr3_nt: TGTGCCAGCAGCTTATCGACTGGGCAGCCCCAGCATTTT; cdr3_aa: CASSLSTGQPQHF
d_call: TRBD1; clone_size: NA; j_call: TRBJ2-6; v_call: TRBV7-9; cdr3_nt: TGTGCCAGCACCCGACAGGGGGGGGCTGGGGCCAACGTCCTGACTTTC; cdr3_aa: CASTRQGGAGANVLTF
d_call: NA; clone_size: NA; j_call: TRBJ2-7; v_call: TRBV5-5; cdr3_nt: TGTGCCAGCAGCTTGGGACTAATGTCCTACGAGCAGTACTTC; cdr3_aa: CASSLGLMSYEQYF
d_call: TRBD2; clone_size: NA; j_call: TRBJ2-3; v_call: TRBV11-2; cdr3_nt: TGTGCCAGCACCCTCCACGGGGGGGCGGGAGTCGGACGCACAGATACGCAGTATTTT; cdr3_aa: CASTLHGGAGVGRTDTQYF
d_call: NA; clone_size: once; j_call: TRBJ1-2; v_call: TRBV9; cdr3_nt: TGTGCCAGCAGCGTGGGTACAGGGAACTATGGCTACACCTTC; cdr3_aa: CASSVGTGNYGYTF
d_call: NA; clone_size: once; j_call: TRBJ1-5; v_call: TRBV18; cdr3_nt: TGTGCCAGCTCCCTGTTCGAGGGAGGCGGCAATCAGCCCCAGCATTTT; cdr3_aa: CASSLFEGGGNQPQHF
d_call: NA; clone_size: NA; j_call: TRBJ1-5; v_call: TRBV27; cdr3_nt: TGTGCCAGCAGTTTACAAGCTTTAGGCAATCAGCCCCAGCATTTT; cdr3_aa: CASSLQALGNQPQHF
d_call: TRBD1; clone_size: NA; j_call: TRBJ2-3; v_call: TRBV18; cdr3_nt: TGTGCCAGCTCACCACCGACAGGGGGCTTGGGAGATACGCAGTATTTT; cdr3_aa: CASSPPTGGLGDTQYF
d_call: TRBD2; clone_size: NA; j_call: TRBJ2-3; v_call: TRBV16; cdr3_nt: TGTGCCAGCAGCCAATCCGCCGGGGGGGCAGATACGCAGTATTTT; cdr3_aa: CASSQSAGGADTQYF
d_call: NA; clone_size: NA; j_call: TRBJ2-3; v_call: TRBV6-2/TRBV6-3; cdr3_nt: TGTGCCAGCAGTTACGTAACAGATACGCAGTATTTT; cdr3_aa: CASSYVTDTQYF
d_call: NA; clone_size: NA; j_call: TRBJ2-1; v_call: TRBV3-1/TRBV3-2; cdr3_nt: TGTGCCAGCAGCCAAGATCGGGGTGGAAACCTTCCTGATGAGCAGTTCTTC; cdr3_aa: CASSQDRGGNLPDEQFF
d_call: TRBD1; clone_size: NA; j_call: TRBJ2-5; v_call: TRBV28; cdr3_nt: TGTGCCAGCAGTGCCTCCGGGACAGGGGGATCCACCCAGTACTTC; cdr3_aa: CASSASGTGGSTQYF
d_call: NA; clone_size: NA; j_call: TRBJ2-7; v_call: TRBV11-3; cdr3_nt: TGTGCCAGCAGCTTATTTCCGTACGAGCAGTACTTC; cdr3_aa: CASSLFPYEQYF
d_call: TRBD2; clone_size: NA; j_call: TRBJ2-7; v_call: TRBV28; cdr3_nt: TGTGCCAGCAGTTTTTTGTCTAGCGGGAGTTCCTACGAGCAGTACTTC; cdr3_aa: CASSFLSSGSSYEQYF
d_call: NA; clone_size: NA; j_call: TRBJ2-5; v_call: TRBV19; cdr3_nt: TGTGCCAGTAGTATAGATCGAGGGGGGGCCCAAGAGACCCAGTACTTC; cdr3_aa: CASSIDRGGAQETQYF
d_call: NA; clone_size: NA; j_call: TRBJ1-1; v_call: TRBV6-4; cdr3_nt: TGTGCCAGCAGTGCTGTCGGTGGCACTGAAGCTTTCTTT; cdr3_aa: CASSAVGGTEAFF
d_call: NA; clone_size: NA; j_call: TRBJ1-2; v_call: TRBV10-3; cdr3_nt: TGTGCCATCCGATGGCAGGGCCCTGGGGGCCGGGATGGCTACACCTTC; cdr3_aa: CAIRWQGPGGRDGYTF
d_call: NA; clone_size: many; j_call: TRBJ2-7; v_call: TRBV5-1; cdr3_nt: TGCGCCAGCAGCAATCATTACGAGCAGTACTTC; cdr3_aa: CASSNHYEQYF
d_call: NA; clone_size: NA; j_call: TRBJ1-2; v_call: TRBV7-9; cdr3_nt: TGTGCCAGCAGCCCGATCTGGGCTGGCTACACCTTC; cdr3_aa: CASSPIWAGYTF
d_call: NA; clone_size: NA; j_call: TRBJ1-5; v_call: TRBV9; cdr3_nt: TGTGCCAGCAGCGTTCTGGGCGACGGTCAGCCCCAGCATTTT; cdr3_aa: CASSVLGDGQPQHF
d_call: TRBD2; clone_size: NA; j_call: TRBJ2-3; v_call: TRBV3-1/TRBV3-2; cdr3_nt: TGTGCCATAGTAAGCGGGAGGGCCCGGGATACGCAGTATTTT; cdr3_aa: CAIVSGRARDTQYF
d_call: NA; clone_size: NA; j_call: TRBJ2-7; v_call: TRBV7-2; cdr3_nt: TGTGCCAGCAGCTTAGCGTTCGGACTAAAAACCTACGAGCAGTACTTC; cdr3_aa: CASSLAFGLKTYEQYF
d_call: NA; clone_size: NA; j_call: TRBJ2-2; v_call: TRBV5-8; cdr3_nt: TGTGCCAGCAGCCCCCCGGGGGAAACGTCCACCGGGGAGCTGTTTTTT; cdr3_aa: CASSPPGETSTGELFF
d_call: TRBD1; clone_size: few; j_call: TRBJ2-5; v_call: TRBV4-1; cdr3_nt: TGCGCCAGCAGCCAAGACCGGACAGGGGGGGAGACCCAGTACTTC; cdr3_aa: CASSQDRTGGETQYF
d_call: TRBD2; clone_size: NA; j_call: TRBJ2-7; v_call: TRBV18; cdr3_nt: TGTGCCAGCTCACCACCGAGGGCGGGAGGGAAATACGAGCAGTACTTC; cdr3_aa: CASSPPRAGGKYEQYF
d_call: NA; clone_size: NA; j_call: TRBJ2-1; v_call: TRBV7-2; cdr3_nt: TGTGCCAGCAGCCCCGGGAACTCCTACAATGAGCAGTTCTTC; cdr3_aa: CASSPGNSYNEQFF
d_call: TRBD2; clone_size: NA; j_call: TRBJ2-1; v_call: TRBV7-9; cdr3_nt: TGTGCCAGCAGCTTAGCCGGGACTAGCTACCGCAATGAGCAGTTCTTC; cdr3_aa: CASSLAGTSYRNEQFF
d_call: NA; clone_size: NA; j_call: TRBJ1-4; v_call: TRBV6-6; cdr3_nt: TGTGCCAGCAGTGGTCGGGGAATTGATCGTGAAAAACTGTTTTTT; cdr3_aa: CASSGRGIDREKLFF
d_call: NA; clone_size: NA; j_call: TRBJ2-7; v_call: TRBV4-1; cdr3_nt: TGCGCCAGCAGCCAAGACCAGGCCACGTTATACGAGCAGTACTTC; cdr3_aa: CASSQDQATLYEQYF
d_call: TRBD1; clone_size: NA; j_call: TRBJ2-3; v_call: TRBV18; cdr3_nt: TGTGCCAGCTCATTCGGTCAGGGGGCGGCCGCAGATACGCAGTATTTT; cdr3_aa: CASSFGQGAAADTQYF
d_call: TRBD1; clone_size: NA; j_call: TRBJ1-4; v_call: TRBV28; cdr3_nt: TGTGCCAGCAGTTTTGGGGACAGGGAGGGGGGTGAAAAACTGTTTTTT; cdr3_aa: CASSFGDREGGEKLFF
d_call: TRBD1; clone_size: NA; j_call: TRBJ2-7; v_call: TRBV24-1; cdr3_nt: TGTGCCACCAGTGATTGGACTCGGACAGGGACCTACGAGCAGTACTTC; cdr3_aa: CATSDWTRTGTYEQYF
d_call: TRBD1; clone_size: NA; j_call: TRBJ1-2; v_call: TRBV3-1/TRBV3-2; cdr3_nt: TGTGCCAGCAGCCTATCGGACAGGTATGGCTACACCTTC; cdr3_aa: CASSLSDRYGYTF
d_call: NA; clone_size: NA; j_call: TRBJ2-7; v_call: TRBV7-9; cdr3_nt: TGTGCCAGCAGCCTGGCAGGGGCCAAGGGCGAGCAGTACTTC; cdr3_aa: CASSLAGAKGEQYF
d_call: TRBD2; clone_size: NA; j_call: TRBJ2-3; v_call: TRBV5-6; cdr3_nt: TGTGCCAGCAGCGATGTACTAGCGCCGACAGATACGCAGTATTTT; cdr3_aa: CASSDVLAPTDTQYF
d_call: NA; clone_size: NA; j_call: TRBJ2-7; v_call: TRBV30; cdr3_nt: TGTGCCTGGGGGACGGGATCCTACGAGCAGTACTTC; cdr3_aa: CAWGTGSYEQYF
d_call: TRBD1; clone_size: NA; j_call: TRBJ1-4; v_call: TRBV29-1; cdr3_nt: TGCAGCGTAAGGACAGGGGCTAATGAAAAACTGTTTTTT; cdr3_aa: CSVRTGANEKLFF
d_call: NA; clone_size: NA; j_call: TRBJ2-1; v_call: TRBV2; cdr3_nt: TGTGCCAGCGGAACAGGGATCTCCTACAATGAGCAGTTCTTC; cdr3_aa: CASGTGISYNEQFF
d_call: NA; clone_size: NA; j_call: TRBJ2-3; v_call: TRBV6-1; cdr3_nt: TGTGCCAGCAGTGAAACAGCTAGCACAGATACGCAGTATTTT; cdr3_aa: CASSETASTDTQYF
d_call: NA; clone_size: NA; j_call: TRBJ1-3; v_call: TRBV7-9; cdr3_nt: TGTGCCAGCAACCCTGGGGGGGATTCGGGAAACACCATATATTTT; cdr3_aa: CASNPGGDSGNTIYF
d_call: TRBD2; clone_size: NA; j_call: TRBJ2-5; v_call: TRBV29-1; cdr3_nt: TGCAGCGTTGAGTCTAGCGGAGCAGAACAAGAGACCCAGTACTTC; cdr3_aa: CSVESSGAEQETQYF
d_call: NA; clone_size: NA; j_call: TRBJ2-1; v_call: TRBV7-9; cdr3_nt: TGTGCCAGCAGCTTACGCCGAGGCTCCTACAATGAGCAGTTCTTC; cdr3_aa: CASSLRRGSYNEQFF
d_call: TRBD1; clone_size: few; j_call: TRBJ1-4; v_call: TRBV20-1; cdr3_nt: TGCAGTGCTAGTCTCGGACAGGGTGGAAATGAAAAACTGTTTTTT; cdr3_aa: CSASLGQGGNEKLFF
d_call: NA; clone_size: NA; j_call: TRBJ1-4; v_call: TRBV10-3; cdr3_nt: TGTGCCATCAGTGAGGGACTAGGCGAAAAACTGTTTTTT; cdr3_aa: CAISEGLGEKLFF